Here is one TCR beta chain with its context. Seattle participants joined during active infection and were tracked over time. This sample stems from a study of blood T cell repertoires in COVID-19. Across the whole study: Whether acute or convalescent, the COVID-19 samples came from the United States, Italy and Spain.

Per the original data handling: Reference gene primer amplification in the assay estimated nucleated cell counts. The table came from immunoSEQ multiplex PCR; TCRdb's copy has only in-frame clones and leaves some out. That table gives V, J and clone size, and the DNA gave D and trimming. Of more than 150,000 clones listed, roughly 79% are singletons. This TCR was sampled from a woman of 80 years or more with COVID-19, enrolled during active disease. Specimen: peripheral blood.

The chain's CDR3 is CASSLPLSGSSYNEQFF. The CDR3 coding sequence is TGTGCCAGCAGTTTACCACTTAGCGGGAGCTCCTACAATGAGCAGTTCTTC. The chain uses TRBV28 and TRBJ2-1; 9 positions agree with TRBD2. In germline, CDR1 is MDHEN, CDR2 SYDVKM. With V trimmed by 2 bases and J by 0 bases, 5 bases remained unmatched. The CDR3 length is 17 residues.